Sequencing of this TCR beta chain was carried out in a study of blood T cell repertoires in COVID-19. As for the study in general: Researchers got acute and convalescent COVID-19 samples from the United States, Italy and Spain. Sources were T cells, B-cell-depleted T cells, or PBMCs; the material itself was cDNA or gDNA.

Original processing methods: Reference gene primer amplification gave nucleated cell count estimates. The assay was immunoSEQ multiplex PCR, and TCRdb's table has in-frame clones only and misses some. That table furnishes V, J and clone size, whereas the DNA furnished D and trimming. This table holds fewer than 120,000 clones, approximately 70% found once. CDR3 length: 14 amino acids. Germline CDR1 is ENHRY and CDR2 is SYGVKD. V shed 10 bases and J 1 base; nucleotides not matched to a gene: 6. The chain employs TRBV10-3 and TRBJ1-5; 8 bases agree with TRBD1. Sequenced: peripheral blood. This sequence originates from a woman between 55 and 75 years old with acute or convalescent COVID-19. The CDR3 loop is CATEDRDSNQPQHF. For the CDR3, the DNA is TGTGCCACCGAGGACAGGGACAGCAATCAGCCCCAGCATTTT.